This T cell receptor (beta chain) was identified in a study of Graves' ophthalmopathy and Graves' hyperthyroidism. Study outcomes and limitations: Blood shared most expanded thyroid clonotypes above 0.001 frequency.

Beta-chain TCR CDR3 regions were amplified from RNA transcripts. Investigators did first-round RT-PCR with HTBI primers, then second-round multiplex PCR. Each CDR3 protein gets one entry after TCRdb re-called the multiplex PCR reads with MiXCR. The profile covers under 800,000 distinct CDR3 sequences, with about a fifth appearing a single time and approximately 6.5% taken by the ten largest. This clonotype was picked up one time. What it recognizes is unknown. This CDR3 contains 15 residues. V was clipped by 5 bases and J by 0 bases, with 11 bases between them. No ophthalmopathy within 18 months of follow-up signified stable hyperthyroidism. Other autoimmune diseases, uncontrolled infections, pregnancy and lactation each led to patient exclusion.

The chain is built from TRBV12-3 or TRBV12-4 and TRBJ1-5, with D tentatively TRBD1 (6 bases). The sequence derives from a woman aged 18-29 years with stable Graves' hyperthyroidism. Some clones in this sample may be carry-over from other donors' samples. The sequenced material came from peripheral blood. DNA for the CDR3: TGTGCCAGCAGTCGGACAGTGGATAGCAATCAGCCCCAGCATTTT. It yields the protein CASSRTVDSNQPQHF.